These 26 T cell receptor beta chains were all obtained from the same sample, sequenced in a study of T cell changes during pregnancy in multiple sclerosis. Sequenced by immunoSEQ multiplex PCR; TCRdb stores in-frame clones only, minus some. The sample lists some 80,000 clones; around 92% were seen once. Here the sequenced sample was peripheral blood, taken in the first trimester of pregnancy. These receptors were taken from a female donor in good health, enrolled as a control in a pregnancy study.

The chain combines TRBV19 with TRBJ1-5, with D maybe TRBD1 (6 bases). Deletions cut 1 base from V and 6 bases from J, with 13 bases between. Germline V CDR1 and CDR2: LNHDA, SQIVND (reference sequence). The CDR3 consists of 15 residues. The CDR3 protein is CASSIGRGGLQPQHF. CDR3 DNA sequence: TGTGCCAGTAGTATAGGCCGCGGGGGGCTTCAGCCCCAGCATTTT. The whole variable domain, remainder taken from reference TRBV19 and TRBJ1-5, is DGGITQSPKYLFRKEGQNVTLSCEQNLNHDAMYWYRQDPGQGLRLIYYSQIVNDFQKGDIAEGYSVSREKKESFPLTVTSAQKNPTAFYLCASSIGRGGLQPQHFGDGTRLSIL.

This clone was seen only once. Here the CDR3 DNA reads TGTGCCAGCAGTTACGGTCCTTTCGGGGGTGAAGCTTTCTTT. It translates to CASSYGPFGGEAFF. The chain links TRBV6-6 to TRBJ1-1; TRBD1 might be the D (5 bases). Germline CDR1 and CDR2: MNHNY and SVGAGI (reference sequence). V lost 2 bases, J lost 7 bases, and 14 bases lay in between. This CDR3 is built from 14 residues.

The chain employs TRBV7-9 and TRBJ1-1; 8 positions agree with TRBD1. Germline V gene data show CDR1 as SEHNR and CDR2 as FQNEAQ (reference sequence). There are 15 residues in the CDR3. J lost 4 bases, V lost 1 base, and 5 bases had no gene match. In nucleotides, the CDR3 is TGTGCCAGCAGCTTAGTAGGAACAGGGGGCACTGAAGCTTTCTTT. This sequence encodes CASSLVGTGGTEAFF.

V usage is TRBV19 and J usage is TRBJ1-1; D may be TRBD1 (5 bases). Germline V gives CDR1 LNHDA, CDR2 SQIVND (reference sequence). V was cut by 1 base and J by 4 bases, with 7 bases left in between. The CDR3 consists of 13 residues. The CDR3 loop reads CASSIARATEAFF. Here the CDR3 DNA reads TGTGCCAGTAGTATAGCCAGGGCCACTGAAGCTTTCTTT.

The chain is built from TRBV19 and TRBJ1-5; perhaps TRBD1 as D (6 bases). Trimming stripped 3 bases from V and 5 bases from J, with 14 bases between. CDR1 and CDR2 from the germline V gene are LNHDA and SQIVND (reference sequence). This CDR3 contains 15 residues. The chain's CDR3 is CASSMRGGDDQPQHF. The CDR3 region has the DNA TGTGCCAGTAGTATGCGAGGGGGGGATGATCAGCCCCAGCATTTT.

The chain combines TRBV11-2 with TRBJ1-4; the D gene is possibly TRBD1 (6 bases). This CDR3 contains 14 residues. Trimming left V 2 bases short and J 7 bases short, with 11 bases between. Germline CDR1 SGHAT, CDR2 FQNNGV. CDR3 coding DNA: TGTGCCAGCAGCTTAAGGGGGTTGGGTGAAAAACTGTTTTTT. Translating gives CASSLRGLGEKLFF.

Only a few counts were recorded for this clone. V and J are TRBV5-1 and TRBJ1-5; the D gene is possibly TRBD1 (5 bases). The CDR3 loop spans 17 amino acids. The V gene's germline CDR1 is SGHRS and CDR2 YFSETQ. The V end lost 0 bases, the J end lost 1 base, and 14 bases lay between the germline ends. The CDR3 spells CASSLVPGGGSNQPQHF. CDR3 in DNA: TGCGCCAGCAGCTTGGTTCCGGGGGGTGGGAGCAATCAGCCCCAGCATTTT.

The J gene is TRBJ2-1, the V gene TRBV28; D gene unclear. The germline V and J ends were trimmed by 1 base and 3 bases, with 7 bases remaining between them. From germline, CDR1 is MDHEN and CDR2 SYDVKM. This CDR3 has 14 amino acids. The CDR3 DNA reads as TGTGCCAGCAGTTTATTATCAGACTACAATGAGCAGTTCTTC. As protein: CASSLLSDYNEQFF.

The chain links TRBV10-1 to TRBJ2-2; 8 bases are a match to TRBD2. CDR3 size: 15 residues. V was clipped by 3 bases and J by 3 bases; unmatched bases: 3. The germline V gene encodes CDR1 WNHNN and CDR2 SYGVQD (reference sequence). The CDR3 DNA is TGCGCCAGCAGTGACACGGGAGGGTACACCGGGGAGCTGTTTTTT. As protein: CASSDTGGYTGELFF.

In DNA form, the CDR3 reads TGTGCCAGCAGCCCATCTAGCGGGGCAGACTACAATGAGCAGTTCTTC. It translates to CASSPSSGADYNEQFF. This chain joins TRBV7-2 and TRBJ2-1, with 9 bases fitting TRBD2. V lost 5 bases, J lost 3 bases, and 8 bases stayed unmatched. The germline CDR1 and CDR2 sequences are SGHTA and FQGNSA. The CDR3 spans 16 residues.

The CDR3 coding sequence is TGCGCCAGCAGCCAAGAGAGCGGACTACCGCCACTAGATACGCAGTATTTT. It yields the protein CASSQESGLPPLDTQYF. The rearrangement joins TRBV4-1 to TRBJ2-3; the D gene is possibly TRBD2 (6 bases). Germline assignment: CDR1 MGHRA and CDR2 YSYEKL. The CDR3 sequence is 17 residues long. V lost 0 bases and J 5 bases, leaving 18 bases between the germline ends.

J is TRBJ1-1 and V is TRBV19, with 8 nucleotides matching TRBD1. CDR3 size: 12 residues. With V trimmed by 6 bases and J by 4 bases, 1 base remained unmatched. The germline V gene has CDR1 LNHDA and CDR2 SQIVND (reference sequence). This chain's CDR3 is CASRTGATEAFF. The CDR3 region has the DNA TGTGCCAGTAGGACAGGGGCCACTGAAGCTTTCTTT. The entire variable domain, with the rest obtained from reference TRBV19 and TRBJ1-1, is as follows: DGGITQSPKYLFRKEGQNVTLSCEQNLNHDAMYWYRQDPGQGLRLIYYSQIVNDFQKGDIAEGYSVSREKKESFPLTVTSAQKNPTAFYLCASRTGATEAFFGQGTRLTVV.

J is TRBJ2-1 and V is TRBV5-1; possibly TRBD2 for D (6 bases). V lost 1 base, J lost 8 bases, and 19 bases lay in between. CDR3 length: 16 residues. CDR1 and CDR2 from the germline V gene are SGHRS and YFSETQ. The CDR3 nucleotides are TGCGCCAGCAGCTTGTGGCCAACTAGCCTTGGGGATGAGCAGTTCTTC. As protein: CASSLWPTSLGDEQFF.

This clone was picked up one time. The gene calls are TRBV5-1 and TRBJ2-5, with 11 nucleotides matching TRBD1. J lost 4 bases, V lost 4 bases, and 9 bases had no gene match. The CDR3 loop spans 16 amino acids. Germline V CDR1 and CDR2: SGHRS, YFSETQ. CDR3 amino acids: CASSQRGQGDRETQYF. In nucleotides, the CDR3 is TGCGCCAGCAGCCAGAGGGGACAGGGGGATCGAGAGACCCAGTACTTC.

V gene TRBV19 combines with J gene TRBJ2-3, with D hard to call. Germline assignment: CDR1 LNHDA and CDR2 SQIVND (reference sequence). CDR3 length equals 14 residues. V lost 3 bases to trimming and J lost 4 bases, with 11 bases between them. The chain's CDR3 is CASSIGVAADTQYF. CDR3 nucleotide sequence: TGTGCCAGTAGTATTGGTGTTGCGGCAGATACGCAGTATTTT.

In the case of this clone: A read error may produce the germline difference seen at one junction end. The chain links TRBV27 to TRBJ2-7; 7 positions match TRBD1. CDR3 length: 16 amino acids. Germline CDR1 reads MNHEY; CDR2 reads SMNVEV (reference sequence). The CDR3: CASRLSSGTVRAEQYF. The DNA of the CDR3 is TGTGCCAGCAGATTATCGTCCGGGACAGTCCGCGCCGAGCAGTACTTC.

V is TRBV4-2 and J is TRBJ2-7, with TRBD1 identical over 9 bases. After removal of 1 base from V and 3 bases from J, the junction contained 1 base not matched to a gene. This CDR3 region has 14 residues. Germline lookup yields CDR1 LGHNA and CDR2 YNFKEQ. This chain's CDR3 is CASSQAGQGYEQYF. The CDR3 coding sequence is TGTGCCAGCAGCCAAGCGGGACAGGGCTACGAGCAGTACTTC.

This chain links TRBV15 with TRBJ2-2; D not certain. V lost 0 bases and J lost 7, with 6 bases in between. Germline loops: CDR1 LNHNV, CDR2 YYDKDF (reference sequence). This CDR3 spans 13 amino acids. The CDR3 region has the DNA TGTGCCACCAGCAGAGACCACAGCGGGGAGCTGTTTTTT. Protein: CATSRDHSGELFF.

This clone occurred once. The chain combines TRBV4-1 with TRBJ2-1; the match to TRBD2 covers 11 bases. CDR1 is MGHRA, CDR2 YSYEKL, per germline. The V segment lost 4 bases and the J segment 8 bases; nucleotides outside the gene matches: 1. The CDR3 is 13 amino acids. The CDR3 reads CASSPGLADEQFF. CDR3 coding DNA: TGCGCCAGCAGCCCGGGACTAGCGGATGAGCAGTTCTTC.

The chain employs TRBV6-5 and TRBJ1-2, with 8 bases matching TRBD1. Germline lookup yields CDR1 MNHEY and CDR2 SVGAGI. CDR3 size: 14 residues. The trim removed 4 bases at V and 7 bases at J, leaving 8 bases unmatched. The CDR3 spells CASSSPGQAPGYTF. The DNA of the CDR3 is TGTGCCAGCAGTTCCCCGGGACAGGCACCTGGCTACACCTTC.

CDR3 sequence: CASSLIDSYNSPLHF. The CDR3 DNA reads as TGTGCCAGCAGCTTGATAGACTCCTATAATTCACCCCTCCACTTT. V usage is TRBV5-5 and J usage is TRBJ1-6; D uncertain. Germline V gene data show CDR1 as SGHKS and CDR2 as YYEKEE (reference sequence). The ends were cut back, 1 base at V and 0 bases at J, with 5 bases in the middle. This CDR3 comprises 15 residues.

The chain has TRBV6-5 and TRBJ1-6, with 7 positions matching TRBD1. From germline, CDR1 is MNHEY and CDR2 SVGAGI. This CDR3 has 15 residues. Germline trimming cut 7 bases from V and 4 bases from J; bases unmatched to any gene: 7. CDR3 in amino acids: CASTARQGYNSPLHF. The CDR3 DNA follows: TGTGCCAGCACCGCGAGACAGGGTTATAATTCACCCCTCCACTTT.

The V and J genes are TRBV7-6 and TRBJ1-1; possibly TRBD1 for D (6 bases). This CDR3 is built from 16 residues. Trimming removed 1 base from V and 0 bases from J, with 12 bases in between. CDR1 and CDR2 from the germline V gene are SGHVS and FNYEAQ. CDR3 loop: CASSLGHRAMNTEAFF. The CDR3 coding sequence is TGTGCCAGCAGCTTAGGCCACAGGGCCATGAACACTGAAGCTTTCTTT.

The chain is built from TRBV6-5 and TRBJ1-1; TRBD1 might be the D (5 bases). The germline gives CDR1 MNHEY, CDR2 SVGAGI. The CDR3 has 14 residues. The V and J ends lost 3 bases and 4 bases respectively, with 12 bases between them. This chain's CDR3 is CASSYEGRGTEAFF. CDR3 in DNA: TGTGCCAGCAGTTATGAAGGGAGGGGCACTGAAGCTTTCTTT.

The CDR3 sequence is CASSLAIGTDTQYF. CDR3 bases: TGTGCCAGTAGTCTAGCTATAGGCACAGATACGCAGTATTTT. This chain uses TRBV19 with TRBJ2-3; D is possibly TRBD2 (5 bases). The germline gives CDR1 LNHDA, CDR2 SQIVND (reference sequence). The CDR3 totals 14 residues. The V end lost 5 bases, the J end lost 1 base, and 10 bases lay between the germline ends. The full variable domain, with the rest looked up from reference TRBV19 and TRBJ2-3, is DGGITQSPKYLFRKEGQNVTLSCEQNLNHDAMYWYRQDPGQGLRLIYYSQIVNDFQKGDIAEGYSVSREKKESFPLTVTSAQKNPTAFYLCASSLAIGTDTQYFGPGTRLTVL.

In DNA, the CDR3 is TGCGCCAGCAGCGTAGGGGTTCAAGGGTACACTGGTGAAGCTTTCTTT. It codes for CASSVGVQGYTGEAFF. The V and J genes are TRBV4-3 and TRBJ1-1; TRBD1 might be the D (5 bases). CDR1 is LGHNA, CDR2 YSLEER, per germline. V was cut by 5 bases and J by 7 bases, with 23 bases left in between. This CDR3 is 16 amino acids long.